Listed below are T cell receptor beta chains from one sample, sequenced in a study of cytomegalovirus exposure and HLA in healthy donors. Sequenced by immunoSEQ multiplex PCR; TCRdb stores in-frame clones only, minus some. The sample comprises some 110,000 clones, around 80% of which are singletons, and roughly 3.6% rests with the top ten. The specimen was PBMCs. These receptors all stem from a man aged 55 to 70 in good health and CMV-seronegative. Both conserved end residues are part of each CDR3. D genes are given only for firm matches. A clone size is listed for some rows: how often the clone was seen (once, few, many), or a class if it is expanded.

TRBV6-1	TRBD1	TRBJ1-4	.	TGTGCCAGCAGTGATTGGATAAGGGGGCAAACTAATGAAAAACTGTTTTTT	CASSDWIRGQTNEKLFF
TRBV25-1	TRBD1	TRBJ1-4	.	TGTGCCAGCAGTGAGGACAGGGGTAATGAAAAACTGTTTTTT	CASSEDRGNEKLFF
TRBV15	.	TRBJ2-5	once	TGTGCCACCAGCCCCTCGCCAGGATTCGAAGAGACCCAGTACTTC	CATSPSPGFEETQYF
TRBV5-1	TRBD1	TRBJ2-3	.	TGCGCCAGCAGCCAAAATGGACAGGGGGTAGATACGCAGTATTTT	CASSQNGQGVDTQYF
TRBV9	TRBD1	TRBJ1-5	.	TGTGCCAGCAGCCCCGGGACAGGGACAAATCAGCCCCAGCATTTT	CASSPGTGTNQPQHF
TRBV6-6	.	TRBJ1-3	.	TGTGCCAGCAGTTCAGGGGTCTCTGGAAACACCATATATTTT	CASSSGVSGNTIYF
TRBV2	.	TRBJ2-3	once	TGTGCCAGCAGTGGACAGGGACTCTCGAGGGATACGCAGTATTTT	CASSGQGLSRDTQYF
TRBV18	TRBD1	TRBJ1-2	.	TGTGCCAGCTCCGAGACAGGGGCGAATAACTATGGCTACACCTTC	CASSETGANNYGYTF
TRBV9	.	TRBJ1-5	few	TGTGCCAGCAGCGCCCATGGAGGGGATCGGGATCAGCCCCAGCATTTT	CASSAHGGDRDQPQHF
TRBV7-8	.	TRBJ2-5	.	TGTGCCAGCAGCTTAGGGGCAGCCCGGGAGACCCAGTACTTC	CASSLGAARETQYF
TRBV5-1	TRBD1	TRBJ1-2	.	TGCGCCAGCAGCTTGGCCGAAGGACAGGGGTCGGACTATGGCTACACCTTC	CASSLAEGQGSDYGYTF
TRBV7-6	.	TRBJ2-5	.	TGTGCCAGCAGCTTCACATCAGGGTTCCAAGAGACCCAGTACTTC	CASSFTSGFQETQYF
TRBV6-1	.	TRBJ1-1	.	TGTGCCAGCAGTGGAGAGGGTTGGACTGAAGCTTTCTTT	CASSGEGWTEAFF
TRBV28	.	TRBJ2-1	few	TGTGCCTCGCGGAGTGGGGCCAGCTCCTACAATGAGCAGTTCTTC	CASRSGASSYNEQFF
TRBV7-8	TRBD1	TRBJ1-2	.	TGTGCCAGCAGCTTAGCGGCACAGGGGGTCTATGGCTACACCTTC	CASSLAAQGVYGYTF
TRBV6-6	.	TRBJ1-5	.	TGTGCCAGCCGACAGAATAGCAATCAGCCCCAGCATTTT	CASRQNSNQPQHF
TRBV4-1	.	TRBJ1-6	.	TGCGCCAGCAGCCAAGTGTTACTTAATTCACCCCTCCACTTT	CASSQVLLNSPLHF
TRBV9	TRBD2	TRBJ2-1	.	TGTGCCAGCAGCTGGACTAGCGGGGGGTTCATGAATGAGCAGTTCTTC	CASSWTSGGFMNEQFF
TRBV6-4	.	TRBJ1-1	.	TGTGCCAGCAGTTTGGAGGGCGGGAACACTGAAGCTTTCTTT	CASSLEGGNTEAFF
TRBV11-3	.	TRBJ1-1	few	TGTGCCAGCAGCTTAGCGGGGGACACTGAAGCTTTCTTT	CASSLAGDTEAFF
TRBV9	.	TRBJ2-1	.	TGTGCCAGCAGCGTAGGGGGGGGCCCCTCCTACAATGAGCAGTTCTTC	CASSVGGGPSYNEQFF
TRBV7-2	.	TRBJ2-7	.	TGTGCCAGCAGCTCAAACCCCGGTCTTACCTACGAGCAGTACTTC	CASSSNPGLTYEQYF
TRBV2	TRBD1	TRBJ2-5	.	TGTGCCAGCAGCAAACAGGGGGAGACCCAGTACTTC	CASSKQGETQYF